Listed below are T cell receptor beta chains from one sample, sequenced in a study of blood T cell repertoires in COVID-19. The method was immunoSEQ multiplex PCR; TCRdb's version includes in-frame clones alone and lacks a portion of them. The sample lists about 120,000 clones; 75% to 90% were seen once. The sequenced sample was peripheral blood. The receptor set was obtained from a man aged 65 to 79 with active or convalescent COVID-19. CDR3s include the opening cysteine and the closing phenylalanine or tryptophan. The D gene is left open where the match is weak. Clone size is given for some rows only: seen once, a few or many times, or a class if the clone is expanded.

clone_size	v_call	j_call	d_call	cdr3_aa	cdr3_nt
.	TRBV6-1	TRBJ2-2	.	CASSEHGSYTGELFF	TGTGCCAGCAGTGAACATGGCTCCTACACCGGGGAGCTGTTTTTT
.	TRBV29-1	TRBJ1-1	.	CSVIPTGDTEAFF	TGCAGCGTAATACCCACAGGTGACACTGAAGCTTTCTTT
.	TRBV6-1	TRBJ2-4	.	CASSEQRSSPAKNIQYF	TGTGCCAGCAGTGAACAGAGATCTAGTCCAGCCAAAAACATTCAGTACTTC
.	TRBV21-1	TRBJ1-1	.	CASSPLRGQNTEAFF	TGTGCCAGCAGCCCCCTCCGCGGCCAGAACACTGAAGCTTTCTTT
.	TRBV28	TRBJ2-7	.	CASSSAQSYEQYF	TGTGCCAGCAGTTCCGCCCAGTCCTACGAGCAGTACTTC
.	TRBV28	TRBJ2-3	.	CASSASPGSGGGTQYF	TGTGCCAGCAGTGCCAGTCCCGGGAGCGGAGGTGGTACGCAGTATTTT
.	TRBV7-6	TRBJ2-5	.	CASSVGQGSSGGTQYF	TGTGCCAGCAGCGTTGGACAGGGATCTTCGGGGGGGACCCAGTACTTC
once	TRBV6-5	TRBJ1-4	.	CASSIDSNGFEKLFF	TGTGCCAGCAGTATCGACAGTAACGGATTTGAAAAACTGTTTTTT
.	TRBV7-9	TRBJ1-4	.	CASSRRGAEEKLFF	TGTGCCAGCAGCCGCAGGGGAGCTGAGGAAAAACTGTTTTTT
few	TRBV6-1	TRBJ2-7	.	CASSDRAGSYEQYF	TGTGCCAGCAGTGACCGGGCGGGAAGTTACGAGCAGTACTTC
once	TRBV4-2	TRBJ1-2	.	CASSQDNNYGYTF	TGTGCCAGCAGCCAAGACAATAACTATGGCTACACCTTC